Following are 22 T cell receptor beta chains from one sample sequenced in a study of tumor-infiltrating lymphocytes in primary liver carcinoma. Starting material of roughly 550 ng total RNA yielded TCR beta cDNA via a constant-region primer. Slightly modified ARM-PCR with three nested multiplex PCR rounds yielded TCR beta libraries. Primers for the first two PCR rounds were TRBV1-TRBV30 forward primers and a C-beta reverse primer (approximately 9 cycles per round). TCRdb reprocessed the multiplex PCR reads with MiXCR, giving one entry per CDR3 protein. The repertoire consists of around 19,000 distinct CDR3 sequences, with 79% occurring once and the leading ten covering 30% to 45%. Taking about 19-32 mg of unsorted bulk tissue, the authors co-extracted RNA and DNA. Sequencing used liver tumor tissue from sampling region 4. Subset specified: tumor region T4, right-lateral pole. The receptors derive from a woman in her 30s with primary liver carcinoma and hepatitis B virus infection.

This clonotype showed up just once. At one end the junction does not follow the germline gene, possibly because of a read error. The rearrangement links TRBV6-2 or TRBV6-3 to TRBJ2-1; a possible D gene is TRBD1 (6 bases). The germline gives CDR1 MNHEY, CDR2 SVGEGT. The CDR3 is made up of 12 amino acids. Written as DNA, the CDR3 is TGTGTCTGCAAGGGCAGGGGCAATGATCAGTTCTTC. Encoded protein: CVCKGRGNDQFF.

As DNA, the CDR3 is TGTGCCAGCAGCATAGGCAGGGGAAGCACTGAAGCTTTCTTT. Translating gives CASSIGRGSTEAFF. The chain employs TRBV11-3 and TRBJ1-1, with D perhaps matching TRBD1 (6 bases). V was trimmed by 5 bases and J by 4 bases, leaving 14 bases between them. The CDR3 is 14 amino acids. Looked up from germline, CDR1 is SGHNT and CDR2 is YENEEA.

Points on this clonotype: The junction shows a germline mismatch at one end, possibly a read error. The chain combines TRBV11-1 with TRBJ1-1; D gene uncertain. Germline values: CDR1 SGHAT, CDR2 FQDESV (reference sequence). The CDR3 totals 14 residues. The CDR3 nucleotides read TGTGCCGGCAGCTTCGGGTATGGCTACACTGAAGCTTTCTTT. It translates to CAGSFGYGYTEAFF.

Details on this clonotype: One end of the junction fails to match germline, which may point to a read error. The rearrangement links TRBV12-3 or TRBV12-4 to TRBJ1-1; 7 positions agree with TRBD1. The CDR3 has 17 residues. CDR3 sequence reads: CAISQLPQAKGAAEAFF. In nucleotides, the CDR3 is TGTGCCATCAGTCAACTCCCCCAGGCGAAGGGGGCGGCTGAAGCTTTCTTT.

Of note for this clonotype: Compared with germline, one end of the junction differs, possibly owing to a read error. The chain uses TRBV5-4 and TRBJ2-1; 8 nucleotides align to TRBD2. Germline V gene data show CDR1 as SGHNT and CDR2 as YYREEE (reference sequence). CDR3 size: 16 residues. DNA of the CDR3: TGTGTCAGCAGCACGACTAGCGCAAGCTCCTACAATGAGCAGTTCTTC. Amino acid sequence: CVSSTTSASSYNEQFF.

The sample holds one count of this clonotype. A much bigger clone sits one base away, suggesting this may be a read error. The chain recombines TRBV6-6 with TRBJ2-3; D gene unclear. The CDR3 length is 14 residues. The germline gives CDR1 MNHNY, CDR2 SVGAGI (reference sequence). The CDR3 sequence: CPSSYANSADTQYF. The CDR3 DNA is TGTCCCAGCAGTTACGCGAACTCCGCAGATACGCAGTATTTT.

Of note for this clonotype: Being one base from a much bigger clone, this may be a read error. The genes are TRBV20-1 and TRBJ2-3; 11 bases fit TRBD1. This CDR3 comprises 12 residues. CDR1 DFQATT and CDR2 SNEGSKA come from the germline V gene (reference sequence). V shed 6 bases and J 9 bases; nucleotides not matched to a gene: 5. DNA for the CDR3: TGCAGTGCCTGGGACAGGGGGTGCACGCAGTATTTT. Its translation: CSAWDRGCTQYF.

On this clonotype itself: Germline is not matched at one junction end, which may reflect a read error. The chain joins TRBV29-1 to TRBJ2-3; D uncertain. The CDR3 runs 12 residues. CDR1 and CDR2 from the germline V gene are SQVTM and ANQGSEA. The CDR3 DNA sequence: TGCGGCGCCTCGGGCTGGCCAGAAACGCAGTATTTT. This codes for CGASGWPETQYF.

Only one count was recorded for this clonotype. A read error may account for a junction end that differs from germline. This chain links TRBV5-1 with TRBJ2-3; 10 nucleotides agree with TRBD2. Germline V lookup: CDR1 SGHRS, CDR2 YFSETQ. CDR3 length: 16 residues. Written as DNA, the CDR3 is TGCCCCAGCAGTTTCGGAAGGACTAGCGGAACAGATACGCAGTATTTT. It is translated as CPSSFGRTSGTDTQYF.

This rearrangement joins TRBV29-1 to TRBJ2-1; 8 bases map to TRBD2. This CDR3 comprises 13 residues. The V and J ends lost 3 bases and 13 bases, in that order; junction bases with no gene match: 11. CDR1 and CDR2 (germline): SQVTM, ANQGSEA. The CDR3 spells CSVDGTRDNCQFF. In DNA, the CDR3 is TGCAGCGTTGACGGGACTAGAGACAATTGTCAGTTCTTC.

Written as DNA, the CDR3 is TGTGCCAGCGTCCTCGGAGGGACGTGGAATGAGCAGTTCTTC. As protein: CASVLGGTWNEQFF. The J gene is TRBJ2-1, the V gene TRBV11-2, with a tentative D call TRBD2 (6 bases). The V and J ends lost 8 bases and 7 bases respectively, with 18 bases between them. The CDR3 is 14 amino acids. Germline V gene data show CDR1 as SGHAT and CDR2 as FQNNGV. Using reference TRBV11-2 and TRBJ2-1 for the parts outside the CDR3, the full variable domain is EAGVAQSPRYKIIEKRQSVAFWCNPISGHATLYWYQQILGQGPKLLIQFQNNGVVDDSQLPKDRFSAERLKGVDSTLKIQPAKLEDSAVYLCASVLGGTWNEQFFGPGTRLTVL.

The rearrangement joins TRBV11-3 to TRBJ2-1; 10 bases fit TRBD2. The CDR3 length is 13 residues. CDR1 is SGHNT and CDR2 is YENEEA in the germline V gene. This chain's CDR3 is CACASGSGNEQFF. Written as DNA, the CDR3 is TGTGCATGCGCTAGCGGGAGTGGTAATGAGCAGTTCTTC.

This clonotype was seen at least ten times. Sequence at one end of the junction differs from germline and may be a read error. V gene TRBV11-2 combines with J gene TRBJ2-7; 11 bases align to TRBD2. Germline loops: CDR1 SGHAT, CDR2 FQNNGV. This CDR3 comprises 14 residues. The CDR3 DNA sequence: TGTGCCAGCAGTTTAGGGACTAGCGGCCTCGAGCAGTACTTC. This translates into CASSLGTSGLEQYF.

CDR3 sequence reads: CANRLTSGTEQYF. DNA of the CDR3: TGTGCCAACAGACTGACTAGCGGGACCGAGCAGTACTTC. This chain connects TRBV6-5 to TRBJ2-7; TRBD2 matches 11 bases. CDR3 length equals 13 residues. V dropped 10 bases and J dropped 6; count of bases not matched to a gene: 8. Germline V gene sequence: CDR1 MNHEY, CDR2 SVGAGI.

In regard to this clonotype: Germline is not matched at one junction end, which may reflect a read error. The chain employs TRBV4-1 and TRBJ2-2; tentative D call: TRBD2 (7 bases). The CDR3 runs 16 residues. Germline assignment: CDR1 MGHRA and CDR2 YSYEKL. Here the CDR3 DNA reads TGTACCAGCAGCCAAGGGGGGGCTCCGAACACCGGGGAACTGTTTTTT. Its protein is CTSSQGGAPNTGELFF.

The chain links TRBV4-3 to TRBJ1-2; TRBD1 is a possible D gene (5 bases). Trimming removed 3 bases from V and 8 bases from J, with 19 bases in between. CDR3 length: 15 residues. Germline-derived CDR1 and CDR2 are LGHNA and YSLEER. The CDR3 loop reads CASSHDWVRVKGYTF. The CDR3 nucleotides read TGCGCCAGCAGCCATGATTGGGTCAGGGTGAAAGGCTACACCTTC.

This clonotype appeared a single time. Given a much more abundant clone one base away, this may be a read error. This sequence joins TRBV20-1 and TRBJ2-3; perhaps TRBD1 as D (5 bases). Germline CDR1 DFQATT, CDR2 SNEGSKA (reference sequence). This CDR3 comprises 11 residues. The CDR3 DNA reads as TGCATTGCTAGGGGAACAGATACGCAGTATTTT. Translation: CIARGTDTQYF.

This clonotype was counted a few times. Sequence at one end of the junction differs from germline and may be a read error. The V gene is TRBV28, the J gene TRBJ2-1; 7 positions agree with TRBD2. Germline V gene sequence: CDR1 MDHEN, CDR2 SYDVKM. There are 17 residues in the CDR3. The CDR3 here is CASTHYRGGLSYNEHFF. CDR3 sequence (DNA): TGTGCCAGCACCCACTACCGGGGAGGGCTATCCTACAATGAGCACTTCTTC.

The V gene is TRBV4-3, the J gene TRBJ2-1; D not certain. The CDR3 extends over 16 amino acids. V lost 0 bases, J lost 10 bases, and 19 bases lay in between. Germline V gene lookup returns CDR1 LGHNA and CDR2 YSLEER. As DNA, the CDR3 is TGCGCCAGCAGCCAAGATTGGGATTACGCCTACAGAGAGCAGTTCTTC. Amino acids: CASSQDWDYAYREQFF.

To note about this clonotype: One end of the junction fails to match germline, which may point to a read error. This chain uses TRBV6-1 with TRBJ2-2; D possibly uses TRBD1 or TRBD2 (6 bases each). CDR1 and CDR2 from the germline V gene are MNHNS and SASEGT. The CDR3 is made up of 19 amino acids. The CDR3 DNA reads as TGTGCCAGCAGCGAAACCCTTCCCGGGGGCTCCGCGAACATCGGGGAGCTGTTTTTT. Amino acids: CASSETLPGGSANIGELFF.

The chain employs TRBV4-2 and TRBJ2-7; TRBD1 matches 10 bases. J lost 6 bases, V lost 8 bases, and 19 bases had no gene match. The CDR3 sequence is 17 residues long. Germline CDR1 and CDR2: LGHNA and YNFKEQ. The CDR3: CASQEHLGQGGPLEQYF. The CDR3 DNA is TGTGCCAGCCAGGAACACCTAGGACAGGGGGGACCGCTCGAGCAGTACTTC.

A note on this clonotype: Compared with germline, one end of the junction differs, possibly owing to a read error. The chain has TRBV11-2 and TRBJ1-1, with 12 bases lining up with TRBD1. This CDR3 comprises 20 residues. Per the germline V gene, CDR1 is SGHAT and CDR2 is FQNNGV. CDR3 amino acids: CASSARDRGLKSWSNTGAFF. In DNA form, the CDR3 reads TGTGCCAGTAGCGCTCGGGACAGGGGGCTCAAGAGTTGGAGTAACACTGGAGCTTTCTTT.